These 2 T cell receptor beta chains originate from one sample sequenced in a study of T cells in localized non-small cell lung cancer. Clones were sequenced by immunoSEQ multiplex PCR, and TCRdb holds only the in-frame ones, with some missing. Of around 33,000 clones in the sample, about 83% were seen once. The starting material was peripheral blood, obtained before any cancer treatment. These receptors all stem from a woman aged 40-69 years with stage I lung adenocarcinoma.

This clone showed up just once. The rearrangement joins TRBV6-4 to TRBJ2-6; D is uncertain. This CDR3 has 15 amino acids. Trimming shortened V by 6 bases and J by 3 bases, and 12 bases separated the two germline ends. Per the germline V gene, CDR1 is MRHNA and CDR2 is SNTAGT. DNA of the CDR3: TGTGCCAGCAGCCCCGGCTTTAGTGGGGCCAACGTCCTGACTTTC. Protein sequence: CASSPGFSGANVLTF.

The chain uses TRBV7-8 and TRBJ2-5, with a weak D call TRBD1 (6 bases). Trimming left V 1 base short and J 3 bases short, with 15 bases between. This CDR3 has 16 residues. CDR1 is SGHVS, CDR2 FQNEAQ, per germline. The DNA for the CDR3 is TGTGCCAGCAGCTTAGTAGCCACCACAGGGAAAGAGACCCAGTACTTC. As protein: CASSLVATTGKETQYF.